The 14 T cell receptor beta chains below were found in one sample sequenced in a study of Ad26.COV2.S vaccination and SARS-CoV-2 variants. Clones were read by immunoSEQ multiplex PCR, and TCRdb kept only the in-frame ones, dropping some. The sample has roughly 350,000 clones; about 88% are singletons. The treatment: some 19 received Ad26.COV2.S at low or high dose, single or two shots; 5 received placebo; per-sample allocation not given. Material that was analyzed had been drawn on day 63 after the first vaccine or placebo injection. The sample in question was peripheral blood, obtained in a trial of Ad26.COV2.S vaccine versus placebo. All receptors come from a person between 18 and 60 years old who received the Ad26.COV2.S COVID-19 vaccine or a placebo.

The rearrangement joins TRBV4-2 to TRBJ2-3; D remains unclear. Between the trimmed V and J ends, which lost 0 bases and 4 bases, there was a span of 17 bases. Germline V gene data show CDR1 as LGHNA and CDR2 as YNFKEQ. The CDR3 sequence is 17 residues long. The CDR3 DNA follows: TGTGCCAGCAGCCAAGATATGCATGGCTCGGAAGCAGATACGCAGTATTTT. Its translation: CASSQDMHGSEADTQYF.

This sequence joins TRBV6-6 and TRBJ2-1, with 8 bases that match TRBD2. With 6 bases clipped from V and 8 bases from J, the junction kept 12 bases outside the gene matches. The CDR3 is made up of 15 amino acids. Per germline, CDR1 MNHNY and CDR2 SVGAGI (reference sequence). CDR3: CASSPEREIIDEQFF. In DNA, the CDR3 is TGTGCCAGCAGCCCAGAGCGGGAGATCATTGATGAGCAGTTCTTC.

The J gene is TRBJ2-1, the V gene TRBV7-2; 7 nucleotides agree with TRBD1. CDR3 length: 15 residues. In germline, CDR1 is SGHTA, CDR2 FQGNSA. The J segment lost 1 base and the V segment lost 6 bases, leaving 6 bases of the junction unmatched. DNA of the CDR3: TGTGCCAGCAGAGAGGGACAGAGTTCCTACAATGAGCAGTTCTTC. Its protein is CASREGQSSYNEQFF.

The chain employs TRBV11-2 and TRBJ1-4; possibly TRBD1 for D (5 bases). The CDR3 runs 17 residues. Trimming pared 3 bases from V and 10 bases from J, leaving 24 bases between. Germline V gene data show CDR1 as SGHAT and CDR2 as FQNNGV. The CDR3 here is CASSLEPGTGFVGKLFF. The CDR3 DNA reads as TGTGCCAGCAGCTTGGAACCCGGGACGGGTTTTGTCGGAAAACTGTTTTTT.

The V call is TRBV6-2 or TRBV6-3, the J call TRBJ1-2; D uncertain. The CDR3 is 16 residues long. Germline CDR1 reads MNHEY; CDR2 reads SVGEGT. V was trimmed by 2 bases and J by 1 base, leaving 14 bases between them. The CDR3 DNA follows: TGTGCCAGCAGTTACCGGGCGGGAGTACTTAACTATGGCTACACCTTC. This sequence encodes CASSYRAGVLNYGYTF.

This chain connects TRBV28 to TRBJ1-2, with 7 positions matching TRBD1. Germline lookup yields CDR1 MDHEN and CDR2 SYDVKM. The trim removed 7 bases at V and 3 bases at J, leaving 5 bases unmatched. The CDR3 contains 13 residues. CDR3 bases: TGTGCCAGCACCGAAGACAGGGACTATGGCTACACCTTC. Its protein is CASTEDRDYGYTF.

The V gene is TRBV28, the J gene TRBJ1-4; D gene unclear. The CDR3 contains 18 residues. Trimming removed 6 bases from V and 0 bases from J, with 20 bases in between. CDR1 and CDR2 (germline): MDHEN, SYDVKM. The CDR3 nucleotides read TGTGCCAGCAGCCCTGGTTCGGGTTTTGTCGCAACTAATGAAAAACTGTTTTTT. Translated: CASSPGSGFVATNEKLFF.

The rearrangement joins TRBV6-4 to TRBJ2-1, with 8 bases identical to TRBD2. The germline V gene has CDR1 MRHNA and CDR2 SNTAGT. This CDR3 spans 15 amino acids. After removal of 4 bases from V and 9 bases from J, the junction contained 11 bases not matched to a gene. The CDR3 sequence: CASSALGYGGGEQFF. CDR3 coding DNA: TGTGCCAGCAGTGCCCTCGGGTACGGGGGGGGTGAGCAGTTCTTC.

The rearrangement links TRBV19 to TRBJ1-4; no reliable D call. Germline values: CDR1 LNHDA, CDR2 SQIVND (reference sequence). There are 15 residues in the CDR3. V was clipped by 6 bases and J by 8 bases, with 19 bases between them. Here the CDR3 reads CASSPRTATGEKLFF. As DNA, the CDR3 is TGTGCCAGTAGCCCCCGCACGGCGACGGGGGAAAAACTGTTTTTT.

The chain combines TRBV28 with TRBJ1-2; D is uncertain. CDR3 length: 12 amino acids. CDR1 and CDR2 from the germline V gene are MDHEN and SYDVKM. Trimming pared 3 bases from V and 7 bases from J, leaving 9 bases between. The CDR3 sequence: CASSFMKTGYTF. For the CDR3, the DNA is TGTGCCAGCAGTTTTATGAAGACTGGCTACACCTTC.

Of note for this clone: At the DNA level, this CDR3 is encoded by other sequences in the same sample as well. The chain carries TRBV7-2 and TRBJ2-7; D gene ambiguous. V lost 3 bases and J lost 6, with 21 bases in between. Germline CDR1 reads SGHTA; CDR2 reads FQGNSA. CDR3 length: 16 residues. CDR3 sequence (DNA): TGTGCCAGCAGCTTTGGTGTGGGATTTTTCTATAGCGAGCAGTACTTC. Its translation: CASSFGVGFFYSEQYF.

This rearrangement joins TRBV4-1 to TRBJ1-2; TRBD1 agrees at 7 bases. The trim removed 0 bases at V and 6 bases at J, leaving 16 bases unmatched. CDR1 MGHRA and CDR2 YSYEKL come from the germline V gene. The CDR3 contains 18 residues. The CDR3 DNA is TGCGCCAGCAGCCAAGACCCCCAACAGGGGAGGCCGGTTAATGGCTACACCTTC. It specifies CASSQDPQQGRPVNGYTF.

The chain links TRBV6-5 to TRBJ1-2; D uncertain. The CDR3 spans 13 residues. Germline V CDR1 and CDR2: MNHEY, SVGAGI. With 0 bases removed from V and 0 bases from J, the gap between germline ends came to 2 bases. CDR3 coding DNA: TGTGCCAGCAGTTACTCAACTAACTATGGCTACACCTTC. Encoded protein: CASSYSTNYGYTF.

This clone was detected only a few times. The genes are TRBV5-4 and TRBJ2-5; unclear D gene. CDR1 and CDR2 (germline): SGHNT, YYREEE (reference sequence). The CDR3 runs 14 residues. Trimming left V 1 base short and J 5 bases short, with 12 bases between. CDR3 nucleotides: TGTGCCAGCAGCTTGATCAGCCGGCCGGAGACCCAGTACTTC. Translated, it gives CASSLISRPETQYF.